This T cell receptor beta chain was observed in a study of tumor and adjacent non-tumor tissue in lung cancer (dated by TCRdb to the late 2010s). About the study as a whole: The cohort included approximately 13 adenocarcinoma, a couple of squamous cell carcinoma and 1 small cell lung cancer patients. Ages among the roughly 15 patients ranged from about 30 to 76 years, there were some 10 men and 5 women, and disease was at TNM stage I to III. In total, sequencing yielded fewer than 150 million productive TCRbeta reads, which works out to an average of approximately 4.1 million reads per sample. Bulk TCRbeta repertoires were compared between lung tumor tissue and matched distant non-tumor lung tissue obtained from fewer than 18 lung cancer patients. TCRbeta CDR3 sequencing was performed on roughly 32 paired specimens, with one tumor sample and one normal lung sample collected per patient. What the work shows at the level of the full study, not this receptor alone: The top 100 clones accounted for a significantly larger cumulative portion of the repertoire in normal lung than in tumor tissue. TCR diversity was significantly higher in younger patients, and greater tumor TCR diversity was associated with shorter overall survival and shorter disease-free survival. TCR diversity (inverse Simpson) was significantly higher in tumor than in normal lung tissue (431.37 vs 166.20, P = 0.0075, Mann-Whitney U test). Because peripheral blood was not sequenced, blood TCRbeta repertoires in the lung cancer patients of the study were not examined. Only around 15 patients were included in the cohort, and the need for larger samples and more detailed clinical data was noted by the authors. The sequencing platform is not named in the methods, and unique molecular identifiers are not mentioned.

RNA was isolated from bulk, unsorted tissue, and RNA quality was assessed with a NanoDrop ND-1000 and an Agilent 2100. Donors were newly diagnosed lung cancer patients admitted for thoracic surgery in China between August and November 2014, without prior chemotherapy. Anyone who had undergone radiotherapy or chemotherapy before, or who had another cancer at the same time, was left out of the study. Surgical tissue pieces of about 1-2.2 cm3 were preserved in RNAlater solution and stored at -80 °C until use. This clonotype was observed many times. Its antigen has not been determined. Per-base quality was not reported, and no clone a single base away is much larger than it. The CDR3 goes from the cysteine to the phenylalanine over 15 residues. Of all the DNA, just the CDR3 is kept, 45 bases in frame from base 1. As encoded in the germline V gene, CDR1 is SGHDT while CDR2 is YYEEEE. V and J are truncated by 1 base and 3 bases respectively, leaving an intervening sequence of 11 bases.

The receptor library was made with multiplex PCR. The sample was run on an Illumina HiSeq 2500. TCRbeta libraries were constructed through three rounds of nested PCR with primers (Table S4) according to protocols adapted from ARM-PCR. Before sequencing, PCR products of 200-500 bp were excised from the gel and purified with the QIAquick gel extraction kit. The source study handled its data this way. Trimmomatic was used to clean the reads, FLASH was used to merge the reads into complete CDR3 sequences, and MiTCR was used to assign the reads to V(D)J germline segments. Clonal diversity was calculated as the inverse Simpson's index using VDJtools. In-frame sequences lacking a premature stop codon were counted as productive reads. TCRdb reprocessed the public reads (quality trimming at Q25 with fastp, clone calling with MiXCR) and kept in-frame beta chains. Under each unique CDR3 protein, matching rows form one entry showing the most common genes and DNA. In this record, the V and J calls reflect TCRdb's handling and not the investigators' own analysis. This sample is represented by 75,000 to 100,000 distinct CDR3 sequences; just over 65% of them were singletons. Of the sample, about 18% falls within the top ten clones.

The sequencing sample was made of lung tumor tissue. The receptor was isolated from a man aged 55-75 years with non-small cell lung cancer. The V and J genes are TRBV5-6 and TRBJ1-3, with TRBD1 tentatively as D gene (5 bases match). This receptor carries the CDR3 CASSLNQGVGNTIYF. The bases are TGTGCCAGCAGCTTGAACCAGGGTGTTGGAAACACCATATATTTT. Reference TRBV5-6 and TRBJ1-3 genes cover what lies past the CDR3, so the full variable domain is DAGVTQSPTHLIKTRGQQVTLRCSPKSGHDTVSWYQQALGQGPQFIFQYYEEEERQRGNFPDRFSGHQFPNYSSELNVNALLLGDSALYLCASSLNQGVGNTIYFGEGSWLTVV.